These 8 T cell receptor beta chains were all obtained from the same sample, sequenced in a study of blood T cell repertoires in COVID-19. Clones were read by immunoSEQ multiplex PCR, and TCRdb kept only the in-frame ones, dropping some. The sample records 270,000 or so clones, roughly 85% being singletons. Sequenced material: peripheral blood. The source is a woman aged 18-29 years with acute or convalescent COVID-19.

The V call is TRBV6-4, the J call TRBJ2-3, with TRBD2 identical over 11 bases. Germline CDR1 reads MRHNA; CDR2 reads SNTAGT. The V gene end was trimmed by 5 bases and the J gene end by 4 bases; junction bases not matched to a gene: 8. The CDR3 is 16 amino acids. The CDR3: CASSPVVAGGPDTQYF. The CDR3 DNA sequence: TGTGCCAGCAGTCCCGTGGTAGCGGGAGGGCCAGATACGCAGTATTTT.

The rearrangement links TRBV19 to TRBJ2-7; D might be TRBD2 (6 bases). The CDR3 totals 16 residues. Looked up from germline, CDR1 is LNHDA and CDR2 is SQIVND (reference sequence). Trimming removed 5 bases at V and 0 bases at J, with 17 bases between. The CDR3 DNA is TGTGCCAGTAGTGTAGGGGTAGCGGAGTCCTCCTACGAGCAGTACTTC. As protein: CASSVGVAESSYEQYF.

The chain has TRBV7-6 and TRBJ2-7, with 12 bases fitting TRBD2. From germline, CDR1 is SGHVS and CDR2 FNYEAQ. The CDR3 runs 15 residues. J lost 3 bases, V lost 3 bases, and 3 bases had no gene match. The CDR3: CASSFGTSGLYEQYF. The CDR3 DNA is TGTGCCAGCAGCTTCGGGACTAGCGGGCTCTACGAGCAGTACTTC.

This CDR3 reads CASSLTDRGDGYTF. The CDR3 region has the DNA TGCGCCAGCAGCCTGACGGACAGGGGAGATGGCTACACCTTC. This chain uses TRBV5-1 with TRBJ1-2; TRBD1 agrees at 9 bases. The CDR3 spans 14 residues. With V trimmed by 4 bases and J by 6 bases, 7 bases remained unmatched. The germline CDR1 and CDR2 sequences are SGHRS and YFSETQ.

V usage is TRBV18 and J usage is TRBJ2-7, with D unclear. The germline CDR1 and CDR2 sequences are KGHSH and LQKENI. There are 15 residues in the CDR3. V was cut by 0 bases and J by 0 bases, with 9 bases left in between. The CDR3 bases are TGTGCCAGCTCACCACCGTCCGGTATCTCCTACGAGCAGTACTTC. This codes for CASSPPSGISYEQYF.

The chain joins TRBV2 to TRBJ2-7; TRBD1 agrees at 11 bases. Germline values: CDR1 SNHLY, CDR2 FYNNEI. V was clipped by 4 bases and J by 7 bases; unmatched bases: 9. This CDR3 region has 15 residues. CDR3: CASSGTGQGAWEQYF. The CDR3 bases are TGTGCCAGCAGTGGGACCGGACAGGGGGCGTGGGAGCAGTACTTC.

The CDR3 loop reads CASSRTPYSNQPQHF. DNA of the CDR3: TGTGCCAGCAGTCGGACACCCTATAGCAATCAGCCCCAGCATTTT. V and J are TRBV6-2 or TRBV6-3 and TRBJ1-5; possibly TRBD1 for D (5 bases). CDR1 is MNHEY and CDR2 is SVGEGT in the germline V gene. Trimming left V 5 bases short and J 0 bases short, with 11 bases between. CDR3 length: 15 amino acids.

Turning to this clone: Other DNA sequences in the sample encode the same CDR3. This chain connects TRBV11-2 to TRBJ2-7; TRBD2 agrees at 14 bases. V lost 4 bases to trimming and J lost 7 bases; unmatched junction nucleotides: 6. The CDR3 runs 15 residues. Germline assignment: CDR1 SGHAT and CDR2 FQNNGV. In DNA, the CDR3 is TGTGCCAGCAGCTCAGGACTAGCGGGAGGTGGGGAGCAGTACTTC. Protein: CASSSGLAGGGEQYF.